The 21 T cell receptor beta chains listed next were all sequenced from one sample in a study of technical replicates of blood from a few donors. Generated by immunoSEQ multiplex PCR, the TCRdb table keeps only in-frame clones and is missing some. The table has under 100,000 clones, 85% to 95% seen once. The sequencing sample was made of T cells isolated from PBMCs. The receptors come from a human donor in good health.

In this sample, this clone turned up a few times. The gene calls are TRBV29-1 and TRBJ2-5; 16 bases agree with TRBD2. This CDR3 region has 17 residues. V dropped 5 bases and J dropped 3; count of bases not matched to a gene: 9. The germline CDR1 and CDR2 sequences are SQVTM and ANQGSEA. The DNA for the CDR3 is TGCAGCGTTACAGGGACTAGCGGGAGGGCCTGGGAAGAGACCCAGTACTTC. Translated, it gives CSVTGTSGRAWEETQYF.

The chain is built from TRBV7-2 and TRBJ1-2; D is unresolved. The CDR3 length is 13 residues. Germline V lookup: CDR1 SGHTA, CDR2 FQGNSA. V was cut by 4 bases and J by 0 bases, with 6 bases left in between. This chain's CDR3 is CASSWGANYGYTF. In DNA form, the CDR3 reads TGTGCCAGCAGCTGGGGAGCTAACTATGGCTACACCTTC.

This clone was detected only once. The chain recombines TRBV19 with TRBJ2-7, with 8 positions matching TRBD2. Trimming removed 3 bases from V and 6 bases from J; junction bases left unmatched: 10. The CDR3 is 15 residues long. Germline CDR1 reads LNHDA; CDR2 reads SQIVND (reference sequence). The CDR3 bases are TGTGCCAGTAGTATCACAGCGGGAGAGGTTTCCGAGCAGTACTTC. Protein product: CASSITAGEVSEQYF.

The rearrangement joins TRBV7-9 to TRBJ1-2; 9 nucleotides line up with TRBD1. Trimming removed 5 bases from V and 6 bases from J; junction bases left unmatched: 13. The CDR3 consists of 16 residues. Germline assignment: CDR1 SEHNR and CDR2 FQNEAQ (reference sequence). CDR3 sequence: CASSTGRDRVEDGYTF. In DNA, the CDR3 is TGTGCCAGCAGCACGGGACGGGACAGGGTGGAAGATGGCTACACCTTC.

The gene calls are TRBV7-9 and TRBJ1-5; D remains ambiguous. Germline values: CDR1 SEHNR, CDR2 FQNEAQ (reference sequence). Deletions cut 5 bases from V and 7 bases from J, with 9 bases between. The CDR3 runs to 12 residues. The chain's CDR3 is CASSLGSQPQHF. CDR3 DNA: TGTGCCAGCAGCCTAGGGAGCCAGCCCCAGCATTTT.

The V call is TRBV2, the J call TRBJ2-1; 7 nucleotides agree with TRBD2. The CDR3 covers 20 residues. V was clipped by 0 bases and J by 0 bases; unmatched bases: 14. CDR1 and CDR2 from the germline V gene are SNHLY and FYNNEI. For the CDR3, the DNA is TGTGCCAGCAGTGAAGCGGCCGGTAGCGGGTCAGGCTTCTCCTACAATGAGCAGTTCTTC. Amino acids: CASSEAAGSGSGFSYNEQFF. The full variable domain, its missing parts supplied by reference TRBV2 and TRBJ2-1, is EPEVTQTPSHQVTQMGQEVILRCVPISNHLYFYWYRQILGQKVEFLVSFYNNEISEKSEIFDDQFSVERPDGSNFTLKIRSTKLEDSAMYFCASSEAAGSGSGFSYNEQFFGPGTRLTVL.

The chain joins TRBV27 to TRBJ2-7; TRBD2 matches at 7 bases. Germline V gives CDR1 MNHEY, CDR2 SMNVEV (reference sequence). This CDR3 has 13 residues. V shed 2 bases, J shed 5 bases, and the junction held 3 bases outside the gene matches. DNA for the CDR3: TGTGCCAGCAGTTTAGGGAGGGCAAACGAGCAGTACTTC. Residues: CASSLGRANEQYF.

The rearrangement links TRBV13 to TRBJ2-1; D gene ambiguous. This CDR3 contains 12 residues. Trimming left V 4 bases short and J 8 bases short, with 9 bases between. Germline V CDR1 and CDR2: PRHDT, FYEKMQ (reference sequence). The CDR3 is CASSWSDDEQFF. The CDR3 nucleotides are TGTGCCAGCAGCTGGAGCGACGATGAGCAGTTCTTC.

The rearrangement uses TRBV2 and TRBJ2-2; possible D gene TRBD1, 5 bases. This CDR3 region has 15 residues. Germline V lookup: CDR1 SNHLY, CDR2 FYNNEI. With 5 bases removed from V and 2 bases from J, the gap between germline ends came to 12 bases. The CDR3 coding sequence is TGTGCCAGCAGTCTTAAGACAGCAAACACCGGGGAGCTGTTTTTT. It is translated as CASSLKTANTGELFF.

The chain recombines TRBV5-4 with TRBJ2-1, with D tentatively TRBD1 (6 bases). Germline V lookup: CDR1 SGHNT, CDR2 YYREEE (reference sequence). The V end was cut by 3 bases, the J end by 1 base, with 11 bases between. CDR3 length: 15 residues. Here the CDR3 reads CASSSVQGSYNEQFF. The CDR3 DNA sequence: TGTGCCAGCAGCTCCGTACAGGGATCCTACAATGAGCAGTTCTTC.

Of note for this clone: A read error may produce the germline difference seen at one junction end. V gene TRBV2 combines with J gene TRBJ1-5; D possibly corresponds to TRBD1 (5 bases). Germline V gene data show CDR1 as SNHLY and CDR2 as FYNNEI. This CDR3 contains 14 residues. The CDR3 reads CVSSEGQLYQPQHF. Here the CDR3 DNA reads TGTGTCAGCAGTGAGGGGCAGCTTTATCAGCCCCAGCATTTT.

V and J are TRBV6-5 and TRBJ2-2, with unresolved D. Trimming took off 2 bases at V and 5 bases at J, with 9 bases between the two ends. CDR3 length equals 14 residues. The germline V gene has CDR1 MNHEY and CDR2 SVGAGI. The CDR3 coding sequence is TGTGCCAGCAGTTACGTACTCCTTACCGGGGAGCTGTTTTTT. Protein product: CASSYVLLTGELFF.

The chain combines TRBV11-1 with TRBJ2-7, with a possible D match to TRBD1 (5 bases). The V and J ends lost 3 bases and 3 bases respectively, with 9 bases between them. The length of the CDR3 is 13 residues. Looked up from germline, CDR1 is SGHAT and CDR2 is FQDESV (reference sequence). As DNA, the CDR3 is TGTGCCAGCAGCTTCACAGGTGGCTACGAGCAGTACTTC. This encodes CASSFTGGYEQYF.

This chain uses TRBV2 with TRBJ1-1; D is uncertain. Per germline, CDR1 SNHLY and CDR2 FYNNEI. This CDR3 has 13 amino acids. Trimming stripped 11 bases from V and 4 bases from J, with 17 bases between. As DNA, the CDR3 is TGTGCCGCCCAGGACTCTATCTCCACTGAAGCTTTCTTT. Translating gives CAAQDSISTEAFF.

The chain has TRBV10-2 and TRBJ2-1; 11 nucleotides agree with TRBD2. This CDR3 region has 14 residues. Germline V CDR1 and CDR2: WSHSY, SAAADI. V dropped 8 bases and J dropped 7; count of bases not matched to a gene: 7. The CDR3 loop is CASAALAGVNEQFF. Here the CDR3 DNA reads TGCGCCAGCGCTGCACTAGCGGGAGTAAATGAGCAGTTCTTC.

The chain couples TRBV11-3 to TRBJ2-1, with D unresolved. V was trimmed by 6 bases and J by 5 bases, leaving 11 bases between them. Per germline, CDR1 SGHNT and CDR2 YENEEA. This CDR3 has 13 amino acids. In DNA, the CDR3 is TGTGCCAGCAGTCCCCTAGTTCACAATGAGCAGTTCTTC. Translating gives CASSPLVHNEQFF.

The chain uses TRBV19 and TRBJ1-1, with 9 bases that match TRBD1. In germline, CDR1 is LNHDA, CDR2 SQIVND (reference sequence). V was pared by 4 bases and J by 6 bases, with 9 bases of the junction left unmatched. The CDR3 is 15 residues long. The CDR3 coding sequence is TGTGCCAGTAGTACCAGCTTGACAGGGGGAGCTGAAGCTTTCTTT. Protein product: CASSTSLTGGAEAFF.

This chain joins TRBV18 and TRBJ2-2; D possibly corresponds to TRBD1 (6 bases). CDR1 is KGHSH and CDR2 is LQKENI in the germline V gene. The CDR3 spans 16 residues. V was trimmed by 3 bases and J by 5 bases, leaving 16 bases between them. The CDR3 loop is CASSPQPGDRTGELFF. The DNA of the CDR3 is TGTGCCAGCTCACCGCAACCAGGGGATAGGACCGGGGAGCTGTTTTTT.

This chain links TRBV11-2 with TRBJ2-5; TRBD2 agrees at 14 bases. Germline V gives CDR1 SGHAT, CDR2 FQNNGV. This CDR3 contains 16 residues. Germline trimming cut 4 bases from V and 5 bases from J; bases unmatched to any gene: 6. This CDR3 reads CASSWGTSGSGETQYF. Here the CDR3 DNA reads TGTGCCAGCAGCTGGGGGACTAGCGGGAGTGGGGAGACCCAGTACTTC. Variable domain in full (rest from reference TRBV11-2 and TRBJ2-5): EAGVAQSPRYKIIEKRQSVAFWCNPISGHATLYWYQQILGQGPKLLIQFQNNGVVDDSQLPKDRFSAERLKGVDSTLKIQPAKLEDSAVYLCASSWGTSGSGETQYFGPGTRLLVL.

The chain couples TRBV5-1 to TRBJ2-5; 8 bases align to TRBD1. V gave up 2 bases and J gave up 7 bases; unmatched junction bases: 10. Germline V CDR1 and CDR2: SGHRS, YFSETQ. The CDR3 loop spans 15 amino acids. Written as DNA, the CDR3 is TGCGCCAGCAGCTTTGAGGGGACAGGAACGGGGACCCAGTACTTC. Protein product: CASSFEGTGTGTQYF.

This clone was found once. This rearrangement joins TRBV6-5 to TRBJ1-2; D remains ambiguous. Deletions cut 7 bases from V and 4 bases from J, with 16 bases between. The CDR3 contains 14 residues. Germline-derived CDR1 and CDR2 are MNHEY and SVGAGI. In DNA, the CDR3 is TGTGCCAGCAAGTCCCAGGCTTATCTCTATGGCTACACCTTC. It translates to CASKSQAYLYGYTF.